Described below is a single TCR beta chain sequence and its context. The data were obtained in a study of T-cell memory formation after mild COVID-19. TCRdb re-analysed the 5' RACE reads in MiXCR, keeping a single row per CDR3 protein. This sample has under 200,000 distinct CDR3 sequences, with approximately 10% found just once. This CDR3 comprises 13 residues. V lost 5 bases to trimming and J lost 7 bases; unmatched junction nucleotides: 4. The source material was PBMCs or a T cell subset sorted from them (not recorded which). The clonotype comes from a man in his late teens or twenties who had mild COVID-19 (a few samples of this study predate the infection). Cell type and time point are not known. The rearrangement links TRBV12-3 or TRBV12-4 to TRBJ2-7; 11 nucleotides match TRBD1. The CDR3 sequence: CASSRTGGREQYF. The CDR3 DNA sequence: TGTGCCAGCAGTCGGACAGGGGGCAGGGAGCAGTACTTC.